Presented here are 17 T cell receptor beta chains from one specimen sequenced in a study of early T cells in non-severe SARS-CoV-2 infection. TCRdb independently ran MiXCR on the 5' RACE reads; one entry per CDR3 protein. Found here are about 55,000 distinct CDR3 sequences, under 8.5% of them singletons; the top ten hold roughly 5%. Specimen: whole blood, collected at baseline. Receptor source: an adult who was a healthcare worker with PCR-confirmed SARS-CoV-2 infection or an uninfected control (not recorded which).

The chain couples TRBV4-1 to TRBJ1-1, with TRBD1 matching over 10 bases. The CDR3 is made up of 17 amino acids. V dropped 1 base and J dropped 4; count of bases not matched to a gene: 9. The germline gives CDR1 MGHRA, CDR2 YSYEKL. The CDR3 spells CASSQVGTGVRGTEAFF. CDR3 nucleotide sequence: TGCGCCAGCAGCCAAGTCGGGACAGGGGTCAGGGGCACTGAAGCTTTCTTT.

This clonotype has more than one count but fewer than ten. CDR3 protein: CASSLARGRGSPLHF. Here the CDR3 DNA reads TGTGCCAGCAGCTTAGCGAGGGGCAGGGGTTCACCCCTCCACTTT. The rearrangement uses TRBV7-2 and TRBJ1-6; tentative D call: TRBD1 (6 bases). From germline, CDR1 is SGHTA and CDR2 FQGNSA. Trimming removed 0 bases from V and 9 bases from J, with 12 bases in between. This CDR3 has 15 amino acids.

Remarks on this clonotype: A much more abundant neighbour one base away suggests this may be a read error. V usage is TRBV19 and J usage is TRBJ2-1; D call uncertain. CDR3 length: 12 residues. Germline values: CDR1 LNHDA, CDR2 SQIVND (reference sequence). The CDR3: CASSTYNNGQFF. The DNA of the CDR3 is TGTGCCAGTAGTACCTACAACAATGGGCAGTTCTTC.

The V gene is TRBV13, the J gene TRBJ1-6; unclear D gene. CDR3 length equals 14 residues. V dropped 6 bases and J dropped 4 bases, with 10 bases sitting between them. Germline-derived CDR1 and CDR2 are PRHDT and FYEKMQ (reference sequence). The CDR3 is CASRVGGYNSPLHF. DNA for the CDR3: TGTGCCAGCAGGGTAGGCGGATATAATTCACCCCTCCACTTT. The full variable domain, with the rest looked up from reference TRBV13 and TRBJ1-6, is AAGVIQSPRHLIKEKRETATLKCYPIPRHDTVYWYQQGPGQDPQFLISFYEKMQSDKGSIPDRFSAQQFSDYHSELNMSSLELGDSALYFCASRVGGYNSPLHFGNGTRLTVT.

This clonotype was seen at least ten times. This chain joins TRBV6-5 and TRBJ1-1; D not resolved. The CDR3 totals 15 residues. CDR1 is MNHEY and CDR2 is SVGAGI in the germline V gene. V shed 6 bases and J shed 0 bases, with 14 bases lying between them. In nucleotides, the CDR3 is TGTGCCAGCAGCTTAATGGGGTCCCTGAACACTGAAGCTTTCTTT. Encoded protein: CASSLMGSLNTEAFF.

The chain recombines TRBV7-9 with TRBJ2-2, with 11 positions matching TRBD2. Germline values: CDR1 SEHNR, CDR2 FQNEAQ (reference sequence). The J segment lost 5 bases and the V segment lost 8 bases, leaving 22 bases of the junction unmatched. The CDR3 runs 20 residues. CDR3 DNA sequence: TGTGCCAGCCTATACAACCCTCTTGCGGCTAGCGGGGGGCGTACCGGGGAGCTGTTTTTT. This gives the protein CASLYNPLAASGGRTGELFF.

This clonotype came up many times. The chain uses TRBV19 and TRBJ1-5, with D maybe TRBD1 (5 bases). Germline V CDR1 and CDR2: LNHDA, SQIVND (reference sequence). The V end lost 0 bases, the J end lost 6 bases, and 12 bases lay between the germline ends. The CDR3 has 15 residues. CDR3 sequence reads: CASSIDPGRFQPQHF. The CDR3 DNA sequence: TGTGCCAGTAGTATAGATCCAGGGAGATTTCAGCCCCAGCATTTT. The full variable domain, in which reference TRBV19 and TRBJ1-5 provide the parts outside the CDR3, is DGGITQSPKYLFRKEGQNVTLSCEQNLNHDAMYWYRQDPGQGLRLIYYSQIVNDFQKGDIAEGYSVSREKKESFPLTVTSAQKNPTAFYLCASSIDPGRFQPQHFGDGTRLSIL.

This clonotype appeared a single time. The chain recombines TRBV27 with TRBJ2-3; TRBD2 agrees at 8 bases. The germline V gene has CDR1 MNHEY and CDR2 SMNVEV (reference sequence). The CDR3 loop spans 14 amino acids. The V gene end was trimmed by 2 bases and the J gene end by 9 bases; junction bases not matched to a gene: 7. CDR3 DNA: TGTGCCAGCAGTTTAGTTGGTACGGGGGGGACGCAGTATTTT. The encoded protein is CASSLVGTGGTQYF.

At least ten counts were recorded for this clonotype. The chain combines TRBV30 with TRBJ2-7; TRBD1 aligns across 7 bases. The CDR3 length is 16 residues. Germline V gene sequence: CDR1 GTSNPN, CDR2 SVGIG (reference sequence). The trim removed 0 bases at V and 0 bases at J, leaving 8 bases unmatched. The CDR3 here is CAWSVLGQVFSYEQYF. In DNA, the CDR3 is TGTGCCTGGAGTGTATTAGGACAGGTGTTCTCCTACGAGCAGTACTTC.

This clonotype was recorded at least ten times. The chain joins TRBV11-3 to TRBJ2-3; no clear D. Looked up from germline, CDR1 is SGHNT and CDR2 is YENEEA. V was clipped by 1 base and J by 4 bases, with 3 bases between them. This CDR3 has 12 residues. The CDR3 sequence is CASSLGPDTQYF. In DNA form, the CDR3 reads TGTGCCAGCAGCTTAGGGCCAGATACGCAGTATTTT.

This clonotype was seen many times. DNA for the CDR3: TGCAGTGCTAGAGCCGGGGGCGGCTCCTACGAGCAGTACTTC. Translating it yields CSARAGGGSYEQYF. The gene calls are TRBV20-1 and TRBJ2-7; either TRBD1 or TRBD2 may supply D (6 bases each). The CDR3 is 14 amino acids. CDR1 and CDR2 (germline): DFQATT, SNEGSKA (reference sequence). The germline V and J ends were trimmed by 1 base and 0 bases, with 10 bases remaining between them.

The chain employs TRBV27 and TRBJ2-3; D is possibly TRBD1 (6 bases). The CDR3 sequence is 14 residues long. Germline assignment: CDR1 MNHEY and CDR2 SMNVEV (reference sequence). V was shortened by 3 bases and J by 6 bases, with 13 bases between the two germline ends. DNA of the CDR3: TGTGCCAGCAGTTTCCCAGGGGACAAGGATACGCAGTATTTT. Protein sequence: CASSFPGDKDTQYF.

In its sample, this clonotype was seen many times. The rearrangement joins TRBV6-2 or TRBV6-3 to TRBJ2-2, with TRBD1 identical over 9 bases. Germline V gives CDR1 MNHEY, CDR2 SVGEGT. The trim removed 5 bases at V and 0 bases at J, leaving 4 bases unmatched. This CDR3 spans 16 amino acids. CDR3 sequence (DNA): TGTGCCAGCAGTGAGAACAGGGGGCCGAACACCGGGGAGCTGTTTTTT. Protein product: CASSENRGPNTGELFF.

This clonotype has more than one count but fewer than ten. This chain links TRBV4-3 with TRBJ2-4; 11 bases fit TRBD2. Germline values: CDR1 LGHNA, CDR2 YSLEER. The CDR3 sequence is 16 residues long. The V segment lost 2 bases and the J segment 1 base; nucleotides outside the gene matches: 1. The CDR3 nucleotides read TGCGCCAGCAGCCAACTAGCGGGGGGCGCCAAAAACATTCAGTACTTC. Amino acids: CASSQLAGGAKNIQYF.

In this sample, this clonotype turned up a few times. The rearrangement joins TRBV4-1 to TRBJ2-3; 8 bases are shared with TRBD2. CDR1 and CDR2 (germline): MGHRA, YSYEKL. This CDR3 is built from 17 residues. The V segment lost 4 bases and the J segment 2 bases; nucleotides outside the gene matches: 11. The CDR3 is CASSREGFSGATDTQYF. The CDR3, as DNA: TGCGCCAGCAGCCGAGAGGGGTTTAGCGGGGCCACAGATACGCAGTATTTT.

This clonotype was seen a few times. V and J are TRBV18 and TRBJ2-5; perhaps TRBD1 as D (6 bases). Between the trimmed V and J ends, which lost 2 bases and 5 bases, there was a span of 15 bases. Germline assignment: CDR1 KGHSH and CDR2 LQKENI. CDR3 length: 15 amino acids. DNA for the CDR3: TGTGCCAGCTCACCATGGACAGATAAGGGGGAGACCCAGTACTTC. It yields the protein CASSPWTDKGETQYF. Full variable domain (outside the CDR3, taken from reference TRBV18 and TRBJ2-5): NAGVMQNPRHLVRRRGQEARLRCSPMKGHSHVYWYRQLPEEGLKFMVYLQKENIIDESGMPKERFSAEFPKEGPSILRIQQVVRGDSAAYFCASSPWTDKGETQYFGPGTRLLVL.

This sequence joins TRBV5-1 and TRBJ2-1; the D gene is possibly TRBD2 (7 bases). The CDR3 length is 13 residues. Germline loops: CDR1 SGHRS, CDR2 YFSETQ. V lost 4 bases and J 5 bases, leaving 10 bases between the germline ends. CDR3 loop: CASSQGTNNEQFF. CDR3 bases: TGCGCCAGCAGCCAGGGGACTAACAATGAGCAGTTCTTC.